A single sample gave rise to the 21 T cell receptor beta chains below, sequenced in a study of blood T cell repertoires in COVID-19. Profiling relied on immunoSEQ multiplex PCR, and the TCRdb table lists in-frame clones only, not all of them. The sample yields tens of thousands of clones, roughly 80% seen once. The sample consisted of peripheral blood. The receptors derive from a human donor in a cohort sampled during active COVID-19.

The chain employs TRBV21-1 and TRBJ2-6; no DNA check was done on the table's D call, TRBD1. TRBV21-1 is tagged as a pseudogene. The CDR3 is 17 amino acids. The CDR3 loop is CASSRARTGVGANVLTF. CDR3 nucleotides: TGTGCCAGCAGCCGAGCTAGGACAGGGGTAGGGGCCAACGTCCTGACTTTC.

The V and J genes are TRBV19 and TRBJ2-7; tentatively, D is TRBD2 (6 bases). CDR1 is LNHDA and CDR2 is SQIVND in the germline V gene (reference sequence). This CDR3 is built from 15 residues. Trimming left V 3 bases short and J 1 base short, with 13 bases between. The CDR3 reads CASSIGGARSYEQYF. The DNA for the CDR3 is TGTGCCAGTAGTATTGGCGGGGCCCGGTCCTACGAGCAGTACTTC.

The chain combines TRBV5-5 with TRBJ2-7, with 9 positions matching TRBD1. V lost 3 bases and J lost 6; bases outside the gene matches: 4. The germline V gene has CDR1 SGHKS and CDR2 YYEKEE (reference sequence). The length of the CDR3 is 13 residues. CDR3 protein: CASSWGQGGEQYF. Here the CDR3 DNA reads TGTGCCAGCAGCTGGGGACAGGGCGGCGAGCAGTACTTC.

This chain links TRBV7-7 with TRBJ2-5, with 8 bases fitting TRBD1. Germline V lookup: CDR1 SSHAT, CDR2 FNYEAQ (reference sequence). The V gene end was trimmed by 5 bases and the J gene end by 2 bases; junction bases not matched to a gene: 7. This CDR3 has 15 residues. The CDR3 reads CASSPDRGEQETQYF. DNA for the CDR3: TGTGCCAGCAGCCCCGACAGGGGAGAGCAAGAGACCCAGTACTTC.

The chain links TRBV6-5 to TRBJ1-3; no firm D call. The CDR3 extends over 14 amino acids. Trimming took off 5 bases at V and 1 base at J, with 9 bases between the two ends. The V gene's germline CDR1 is MNHEY and CDR2 SVGAGI. CDR3 amino acids: CASSPGISGNTIYF. The CDR3 nucleotides are TGTGCCAGCAGTCCCGGGATTTCTGGAAACACCATATATTTT.

V gene TRBV7-9 combines with J gene TRBJ2-5; D is perhaps TRBD2 (6 bases). Germline assignment: CDR1 SEHNR and CDR2 FQNEAQ (reference sequence). Trimming took 1 base from V and 11 from J, leaving 14 bases between them. The CDR3 is 13 residues long. CDR3 protein: CASSLVLAEQQYF. The CDR3 coding sequence is TGTGCCAGCAGCTTAGTACTAGCAGAGCAGCAGTACTTC.

The chain has TRBV9 and TRBJ1-1; 8 nucleotides agree with TRBD1. The CDR3 is 18 residues long. V was clipped by 2 bases and J by 0 bases; unmatched bases: 12. The V gene's germline CDR1 is SGDLS and CDR2 YYNGEE. CDR3 in DNA: TGTGCCAGCAGCGTCGCACCGGGACAGGACAAGATGAACACTGAAGCTTTCTTT. It yields the protein CASSVAPGQDKMNTEAFF.

This rearrangement joins TRBV2 to TRBJ1-2, with a weak D call TRBD1 (6 bases). The germline V and J ends were trimmed by 4 bases and 7 bases, with 19 bases remaining between them. Germline V gene sequence: CDR1 SNHLY, CDR2 FYNNEI. This CDR3 region has 15 residues. CDR3 loop: CASSALPDRSAGYTF. For the CDR3, the DNA is TGTGCCAGCAGTGCCCTACCCGACAGGTCGGCTGGCTACACCTTC.

The chain carries TRBV7-6 and TRBJ2-7; 10 bases are shared with TRBD1. V lost 1 base, J lost 2 bases, and 8 bases stayed unmatched. Germline V gene data show CDR1 as SGHVS and CDR2 as FNYEAQ. The CDR3 runs to 17 residues. In DNA form, the CDR3 reads TGTGCCAGCAGCTTAGAAGGTATCGGACAGGGGGCCTACGAGCAGTACTTC. This gives the protein CASSLEGIGQGAYEQYF. The full variable domain, its missing parts supplied by reference TRBV7-6 and TRBJ2-7, is GAGVSQSPRYKVTKRGQDVALRCDPISGHVSLYWYRQALGQGPEFLTYFNYEAQQDKSGLPNDRFSAERPEGSISTLTIQRTEQRDSAMYRCASSLEGIGQGAYEQYFGPGTRLTVT.

The J gene is TRBJ1-4, the V gene TRBV2; 7 bases agree with TRBD1. The ends lost 7 bases at V and 4 bases at J; junction bases unmatched: 12. The V gene's germline CDR1 is SNHLY and CDR2 FYNNEI. There are 16 residues in the CDR3. DNA for the CDR3: TGTGCCAGCACCCTTGAGTGGACAGGCATTAATGAAAAACTGTTTTTT. Translation: CASTLEWTGINEKLFF. Looking up the rest from reference TRBV2 and TRBJ1-4 gives the full variable domain: EPEVTQTPSHQVTQMGQEVILRCVPISNHLYFYWYRQILGQKVEFLVSFYNNEISEKSEIFDDQFSVERPDGSNFTLKIRSTKLEDSAMYFCASTLEWTGINEKLFFGSGTQLSVL.

The chain carries TRBV6-6 and TRBJ1-4; no firm D call. V shed 5 bases and J shed 3 bases, with 13 bases lying between them. The V gene's germline CDR1 is MNHNY and CDR2 SVGAGI (reference sequence). The CDR3 runs to 15 residues. The CDR3 coding sequence is TGTGCCAGCAGTACGGGAGGGTCGCCTAATGAAAAACTGTTTTTT. It codes for CASSTGGSPNEKLFF.

The V and J genes are TRBV20-1 and TRBJ2-4; D ambiguous. V was trimmed by 1 base and J by 5 bases, leaving 3 bases between them. From germline, CDR1 is DFQATT and CDR2 SNEGSKA (reference sequence). The CDR3 covers 11 residues. CDR3 DNA sequence: TGCAGTGCTAGAGTCGAAAACATTCAGTACTTC. Translated: CSARVENIQYF.

The table lists this clone with a count of one. CDR3 in amino acids: CASSQLTTGNEQYF. Written as DNA, the CDR3 is TGCGCCAGCAGCCAATTGACGACAGGGAACGAGCAGTACTTC. This chain links TRBV4-1 with TRBJ2-7, with 7 positions matching TRBD1. The ends lost 2 bases at V and 5 bases at J; junction bases unmatched: 6. Germline values: CDR1 MGHRA, CDR2 YSYEKL. The CDR3 contains 14 residues.

Here the CDR3 DNA reads TGTGCCTGGAGTTTTGCGGGGGACACTGAAGCTTTCTTT. Residues: CAWSFAGDTEAFF. This chain links TRBV30 with TRBJ1-1; a weak D match, TRBD1 (5 bases). V dropped 2 bases and J dropped 3 bases, with 10 bases sitting between them. The CDR3 covers 13 residues. Germline assignment: CDR1 GTSNPN and CDR2 SVGIG (reference sequence). The whole variable domain, filled in from reference TRBV30 and TRBJ1-1, reads SQTIHQWPATLVQPVGSPLSLECTVEGTSNPNLYWYRQAAGRGLQLLFYSVGIGQISSEVPQNLSASRPQDRQFILSSKKLLLSDSGFYLCAWSFAGDTEAFFGQGTRLTVV.

V is TRBV11-2 and J is TRBJ2-1; 8 bases agree with TRBD2. Germline trimming cut 2 bases from V and 0 bases from J; bases unmatched to any gene: 9. There are 18 residues in the CDR3. Germline V lookup: CDR1 SGHAT, CDR2 FQNNGV. In DNA form, the CDR3 reads TGTGCCAGCAGCTTAATCCGACTAGCGTATAGCTCCTACAATGAGCAGTTCTTC. Protein product: CASSLIRLAYSSYNEQFF. The full variable domain, its missing parts supplied by reference TRBV11-2 and TRBJ2-1, is EAGVAQSPRYKIIEKRQSVAFWCNPISGHATLYWYQQILGQGPKLLIQFQNNGVVDDSQLPKDRFSAERLKGVDSTLKIQPAKLEDSAVYLCASSLIRLAYSSYNEQFFGPGTRLTVL.

The chain has TRBV28 and TRBJ1-2, with TRBD1 as a possible D gene (5 bases). CDR1 is MDHEN and CDR2 is SYDVKM in the germline V gene. Deletions cut 6 bases from V and 2 bases from J, with 16 bases between. This CDR3 is built from 15 residues. The chain's CDR3 is CASSSQDPRNYGYTF. The CDR3 coding sequence is TGTGCCAGCAGCTCACAGGACCCCAGGAACTATGGCTACACCTTC.

CDR3 DNA sequence: TGTGCCTGGAGTTTCCCAGGCAGCAATCAGCCCCAGCATTTT. It specifies CAWSFPGSNQPQHF. The genes are TRBV30 and TRBJ1-5; D is undetermined. V lost 2 bases and J lost 1, with 9 bases in between. Germline CDR1 reads GTSNPN; CDR2 reads SVGIG (reference sequence). The length of the CDR3 is 14 residues.

The chain recombines TRBV10-3 with TRBJ2-7; D is ambiguous. Per germline, CDR1 ENHRY and CDR2 SYGVKD. V lost 2 bases and J lost 0, with 14 bases in between. The CDR3 is 16 amino acids. This chain's CDR3 is CAISEAWATSSYEQYF. The CDR3 DNA reads TGTGCCATCAGTGAGGCGTGGGCCACCAGCTCCTACGAGCAGTACTTC.

This clone has a handful of counts. The chain couples TRBV6-5 to TRBJ2-7; no firm D call. Germline CDR1 reads MNHEY; CDR2 reads SVGAGI. This CDR3 is built from 13 residues. V was clipped by 3 bases and J by 0 bases, with 6 bases between them. The CDR3 is CASSYPGSYEQYF. CDR3 DNA sequence: TGTGCCAGCAGTTATCCGGGCTCCTACGAGCAGTACTTC.

The V call is TRBV5-1, the J call TRBJ2-1; TRBD1 aligns across 7 bases. This CDR3 has 16 residues. Trimming took 1 base from V and 3 from J; bases not matched to a gene: 7. Per germline, CDR1 SGHRS and CDR2 YFSETQ. Here the CDR3 DNA reads TGCGCCAGCAGCTTGAGGTCAGGACAGGTCTACAATGAGCAGTTCTTC. This encodes CASSLRSGQVYNEQFF.

The chain couples TRBV29-1 to TRBJ2-1; D is ambiguous. V shed 2 bases and J shed 8 bases, with 7 bases lying between them. The CDR3 loop spans 11 amino acids. CDR1 and CDR2 (germline): SQVTM, ANQGSEA. Here the CDR3 reads CSVERFDEQFF. The CDR3 bases are TGCAGCGTTGAACGGTTTGATGAGCAGTTCTTC.